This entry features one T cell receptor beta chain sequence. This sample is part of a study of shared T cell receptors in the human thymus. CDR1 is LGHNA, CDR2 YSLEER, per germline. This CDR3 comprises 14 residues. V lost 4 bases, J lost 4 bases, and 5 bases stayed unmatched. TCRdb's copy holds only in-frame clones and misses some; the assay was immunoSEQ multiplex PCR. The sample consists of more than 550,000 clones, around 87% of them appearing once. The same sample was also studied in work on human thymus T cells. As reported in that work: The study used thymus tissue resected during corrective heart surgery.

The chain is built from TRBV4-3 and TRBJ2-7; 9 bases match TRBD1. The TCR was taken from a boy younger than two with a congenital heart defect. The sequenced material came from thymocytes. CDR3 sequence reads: CASSPGTGNYEQYF. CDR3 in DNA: TGCGCCAGCAGCCCCGGGACAGGGAATTACGAGCAGTACTTC.